This TCR beta chain was found in a study of PD-1 blockade in mismatch repair-deficient tumors. Profiling relied on immunoSEQ multiplex PCR, and the TCRdb table lists in-frame clones only, not all of them. The table includes roughly 130,000 clones, 88% detected once. Germline lookup yields CDR1 MNHEY and CDR2 SMNVEV (reference sequence). V was trimmed by 0 bases and J by 5 bases, leaving 10 bases between them. The CDR3 runs 14 residues. The sequencing here drew on peripheral blood, taken approximately 70 weeks after starting pembrolizumab. The TCR was taken from an adult with mismatch repair-deficient cancer. The rearrangement joins TRBV27 to TRBJ2-5; D gene unclear. CDR3 sequence (DNA): TGTGCCAGCAGTTTATCGAATCCGGGTGAGACCCAGTACTTC. This translates into CASSLSNPGETQYF.